The sequence of this T cell receptor beta chain was determined in a study of Tregs in tolerant kidney transplant recipients. The assay was immunoSEQ multiplex PCR, and TCRdb's table has in-frame clones only and misses some. The table includes about 81,000 clones, more than 85% detected once. Mixed chimerism was transient after nonmyeloablative marrow transplants from related graft donors. This clonotype was sampled from a human patient who received a combined kidney and bone marrow transplant. Some T cells may be transferred from the graft donor. The input for sequencing was CD4+ T cells from blood (PBMCs), taken 24 months after the transplant.

DNA for the CDR3: TGTGCCAGCAGTGAACCCACAGGGGCGAATTCACCCCTCCACTTT. The encoded protein is CASSEPTGANSPLHF. The chain is built from TRBV6-1 and TRBJ1-6; TRBD1 matches at 7 bases. CDR3 length: 15 amino acids. Losses at the gene ends were 2 bases for V and 7 bases for J; bases not matched to a gene: 5. Germline loops: CDR1 MNHNS, CDR2 SASEGT.